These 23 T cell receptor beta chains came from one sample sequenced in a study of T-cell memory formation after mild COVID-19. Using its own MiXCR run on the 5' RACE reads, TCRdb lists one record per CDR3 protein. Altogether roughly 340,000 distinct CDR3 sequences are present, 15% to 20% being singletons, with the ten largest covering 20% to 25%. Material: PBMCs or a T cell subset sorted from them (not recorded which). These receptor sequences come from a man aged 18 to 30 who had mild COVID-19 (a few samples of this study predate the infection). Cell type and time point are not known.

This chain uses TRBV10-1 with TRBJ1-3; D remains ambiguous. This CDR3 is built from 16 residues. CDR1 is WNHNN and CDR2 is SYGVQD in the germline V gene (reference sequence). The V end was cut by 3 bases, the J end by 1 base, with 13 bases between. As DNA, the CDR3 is TGCGCCAGCAGTGATTTTGGCTCTCCATCTGGAAACACCATATATTTT. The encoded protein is CASSDFGSPSGNTIYF.

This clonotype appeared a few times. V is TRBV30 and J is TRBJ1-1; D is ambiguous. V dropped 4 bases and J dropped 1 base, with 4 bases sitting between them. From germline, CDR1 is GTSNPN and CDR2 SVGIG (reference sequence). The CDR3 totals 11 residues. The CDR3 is CAWNGNTEAFF. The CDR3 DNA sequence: TGTGCCTGGAACGGGAACACTGAAGCTTTCTTT.

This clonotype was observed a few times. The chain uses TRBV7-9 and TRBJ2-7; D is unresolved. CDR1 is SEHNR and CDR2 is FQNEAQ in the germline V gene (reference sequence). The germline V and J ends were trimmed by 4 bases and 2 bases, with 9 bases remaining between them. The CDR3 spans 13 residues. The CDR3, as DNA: TGTGCCAGCAGCTCGGACGCCGCCTACGAGCAGTACTTC. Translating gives CASSSDAAYEQYF.

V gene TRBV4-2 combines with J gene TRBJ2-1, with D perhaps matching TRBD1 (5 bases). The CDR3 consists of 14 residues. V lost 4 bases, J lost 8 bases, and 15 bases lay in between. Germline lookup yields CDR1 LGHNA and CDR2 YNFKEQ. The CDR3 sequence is CASSLGEARDEQFF. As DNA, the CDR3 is TGTGCCAGCAGCCTAGGAGAGGCCAGGGATGAGCAGTTCTTC.

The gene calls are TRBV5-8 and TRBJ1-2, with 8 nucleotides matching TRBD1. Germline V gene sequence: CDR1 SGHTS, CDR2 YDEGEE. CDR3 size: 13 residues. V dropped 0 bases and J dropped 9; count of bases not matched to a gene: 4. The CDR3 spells CASSLARGLSYTF. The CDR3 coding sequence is TGTGCCAGCAGCTTGGCCAGGGGGCTGAGCTACACCTTC.

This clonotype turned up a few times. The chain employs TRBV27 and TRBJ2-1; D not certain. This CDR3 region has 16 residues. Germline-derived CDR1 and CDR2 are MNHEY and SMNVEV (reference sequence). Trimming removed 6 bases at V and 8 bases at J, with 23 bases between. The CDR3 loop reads CASRRPLGPSMDEQFF. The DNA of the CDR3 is TGTGCCAGCAGAAGACCCCTCGGCCCTTCCATGGATGAGCAGTTCTTC.

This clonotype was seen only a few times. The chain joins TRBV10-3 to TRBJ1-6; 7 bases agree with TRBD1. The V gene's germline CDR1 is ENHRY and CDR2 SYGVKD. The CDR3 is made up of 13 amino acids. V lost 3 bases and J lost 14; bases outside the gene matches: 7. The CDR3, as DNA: TGTGCCATCAGTGAAGGTACAGGGGAGGCCCTCCACTTT. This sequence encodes CAISEGTGEALHF.

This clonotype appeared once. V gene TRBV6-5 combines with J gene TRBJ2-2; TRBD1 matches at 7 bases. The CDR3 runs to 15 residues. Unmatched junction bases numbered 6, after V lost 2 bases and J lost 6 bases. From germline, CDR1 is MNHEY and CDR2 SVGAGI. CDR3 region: CASSYARGFAGELFF. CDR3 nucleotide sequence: TGTGCCAGCAGTTACGCCAGGGGGTTCGCCGGGGAGCTGTTTTTT.

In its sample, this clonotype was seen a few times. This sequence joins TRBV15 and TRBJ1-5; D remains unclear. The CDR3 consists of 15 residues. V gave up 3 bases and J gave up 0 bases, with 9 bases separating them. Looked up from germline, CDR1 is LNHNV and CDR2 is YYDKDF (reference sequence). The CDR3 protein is CATSRGSYSNQPQHF. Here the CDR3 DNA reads TGTGCCACCAGCAGGGGCAGCTATAGCAATCAGCCCCAGCATTTT.

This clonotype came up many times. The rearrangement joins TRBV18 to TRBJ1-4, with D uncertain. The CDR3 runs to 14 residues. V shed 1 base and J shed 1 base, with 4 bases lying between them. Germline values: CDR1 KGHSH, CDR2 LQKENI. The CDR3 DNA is TGTGCCAGCTCACCACAGGGAACTAATGAAAAACTGTTTTTT. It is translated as CASSPQGTNEKLFF.

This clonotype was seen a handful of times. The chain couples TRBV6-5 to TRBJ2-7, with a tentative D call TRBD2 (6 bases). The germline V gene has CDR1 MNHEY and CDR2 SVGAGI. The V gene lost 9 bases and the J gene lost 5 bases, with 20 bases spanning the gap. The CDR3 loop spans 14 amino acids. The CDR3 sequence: CASHAGGSLHEQYF. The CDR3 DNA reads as TGTGCCAGTCACGCCGGGGGATCCCTACACGAGCAGTACTTC.

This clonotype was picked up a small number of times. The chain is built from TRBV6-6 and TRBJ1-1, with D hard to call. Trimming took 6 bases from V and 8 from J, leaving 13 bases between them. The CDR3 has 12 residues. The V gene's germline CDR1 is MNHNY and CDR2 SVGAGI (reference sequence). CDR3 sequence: CASRRTDPEAFF. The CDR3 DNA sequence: TGTGCCAGCAGACGGACGGACCCAGAAGCTTTCTTT.

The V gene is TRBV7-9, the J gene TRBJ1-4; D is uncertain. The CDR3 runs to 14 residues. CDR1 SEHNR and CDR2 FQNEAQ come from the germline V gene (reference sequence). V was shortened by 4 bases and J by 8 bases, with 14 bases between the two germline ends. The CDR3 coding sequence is TGTGCCAGCAGCTCCTCGGGGAAGCGGGAAAAACTGTTTTTT. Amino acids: CASSSSGKREKLFF.

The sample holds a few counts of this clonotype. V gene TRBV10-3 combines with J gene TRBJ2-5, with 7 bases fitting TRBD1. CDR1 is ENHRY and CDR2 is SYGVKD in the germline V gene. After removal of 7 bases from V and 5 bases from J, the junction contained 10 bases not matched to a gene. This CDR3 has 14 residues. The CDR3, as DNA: TGTGCCATCACCCCGGACAGGTTAAGTGAGACCCAGTACTTC. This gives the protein CAITPDRLSETQYF.

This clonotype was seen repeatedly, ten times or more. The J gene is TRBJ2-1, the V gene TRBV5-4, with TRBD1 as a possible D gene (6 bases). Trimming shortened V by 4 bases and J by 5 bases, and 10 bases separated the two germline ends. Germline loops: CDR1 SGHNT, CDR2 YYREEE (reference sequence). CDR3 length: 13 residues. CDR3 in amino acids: CASSGDNHNEQFF. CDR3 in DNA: TGTGCCAGCAGCGGGGACAACCACAATGAGCAGTTCTTC.

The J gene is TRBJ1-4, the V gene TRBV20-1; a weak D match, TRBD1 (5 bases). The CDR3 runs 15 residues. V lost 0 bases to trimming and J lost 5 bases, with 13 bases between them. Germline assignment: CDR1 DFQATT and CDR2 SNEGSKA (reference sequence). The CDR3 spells CSARDRRGGNEKLFF. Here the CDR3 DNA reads TGCAGTGCTAGAGATCGAAGGGGCGGGAATGAAAAACTGTTTTTT.

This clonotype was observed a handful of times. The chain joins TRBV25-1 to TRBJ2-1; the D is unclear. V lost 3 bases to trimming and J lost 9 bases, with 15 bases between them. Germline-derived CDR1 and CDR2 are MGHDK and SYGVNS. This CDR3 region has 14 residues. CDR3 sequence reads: CASSDQFSSVEQFF. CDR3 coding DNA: TGTGCCAGCAGTGATCAGTTTTCCTCTGTTGAGCAGTTCTTC.

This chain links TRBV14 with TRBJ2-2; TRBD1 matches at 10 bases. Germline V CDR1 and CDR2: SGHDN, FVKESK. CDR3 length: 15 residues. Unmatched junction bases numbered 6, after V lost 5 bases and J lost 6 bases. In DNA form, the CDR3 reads TGTGCCAGCAGCTCAGACAGGGGGCAGTCCGGGGAGCTGTTTTTT. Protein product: CASSSDRGQSGELFF.

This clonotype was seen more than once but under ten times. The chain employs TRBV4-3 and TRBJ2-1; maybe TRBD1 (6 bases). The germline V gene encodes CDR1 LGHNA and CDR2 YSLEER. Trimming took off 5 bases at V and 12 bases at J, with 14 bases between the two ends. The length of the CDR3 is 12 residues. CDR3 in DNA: TGCGCCAGCAGCAGTACCGGGACACCGCAGTTCTTC. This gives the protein CASSSTGTPQFF.

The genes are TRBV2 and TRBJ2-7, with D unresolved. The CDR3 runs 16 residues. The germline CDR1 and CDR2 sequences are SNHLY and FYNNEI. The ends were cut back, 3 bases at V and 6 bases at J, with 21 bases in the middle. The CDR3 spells CASSDNDFADLPEQYF. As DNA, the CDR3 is TGTGCCAGCAGTGATAACGACTTCGCCGATTTGCCCGAGCAGTACTTC.

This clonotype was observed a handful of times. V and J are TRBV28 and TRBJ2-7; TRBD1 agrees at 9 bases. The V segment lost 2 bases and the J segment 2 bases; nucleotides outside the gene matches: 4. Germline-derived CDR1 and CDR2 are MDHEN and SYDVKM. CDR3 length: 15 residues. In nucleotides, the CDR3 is TGTGCCAGCAGTTTAGCCGGGACAGGGACCTACGAGCAGTACGTC. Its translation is CASSLAGTGTYEQYV.

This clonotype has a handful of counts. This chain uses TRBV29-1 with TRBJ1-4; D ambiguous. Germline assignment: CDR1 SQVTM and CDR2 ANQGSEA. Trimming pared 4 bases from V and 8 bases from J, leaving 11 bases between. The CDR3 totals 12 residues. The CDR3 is CSVGGSGEKLFF. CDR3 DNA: TGCAGCGTTGGCGGGTCAGGAGAAAAACTGTTTTTT.

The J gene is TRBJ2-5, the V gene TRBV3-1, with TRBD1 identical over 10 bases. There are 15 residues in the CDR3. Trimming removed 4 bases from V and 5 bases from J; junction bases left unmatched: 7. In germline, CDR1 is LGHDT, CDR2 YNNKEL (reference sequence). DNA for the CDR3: TGTGCCAGCAGCCGACAGGGGGCCGGAGGGGAGACCCAGTACTTC. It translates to CASSRQGAGGETQYF.